This entry lists 25 T cell receptor beta chains sequenced from one sample in a study of low-dose radiotherapy and immunotherapy resistance in tumors. First-strand cDNA used TRAV- and TRBV-specific primers, covering alpha and beta chains. Over approximately 20 PCR cycles, TCRs were amplified from a constant-region primer and V-primer adapter. TCRdb reprocessed the reads via MiXCR and lists one record per CDR3 protein. The data show some 10,000 distinct CDR3 sequences, about three quarters seen once. These receptors originate from a human donor with advanced metastatic prostate, ovarian, gallbladder or colorectal cancer (not recorded which). This table probably holds off-target reads from a library built for another chain.

The chain combines TRBV28 with TRBJ1-2; tentative D call: TRBD1 (5 bases). V lost 6 bases, J lost 6 bases, and 11 bases lay in between. This CDR3 comprises 12 residues. Germline V gene sequence: CDR1 MDHEN, CDR2 SYDVKM. DNA for the CDR3: TGTGCCAGCAGCCAGACAGCTCATGGCTACACCTTC. Its translation is CASSQTAHGYTF.

This clonotype is classed as large. This chain links TRBV28 with TRBJ1-6; D remains unclear. V shed 2 bases and J shed 3 bases, with 5 bases lying between them. The CDR3 totals 14 residues. CDR1 MDHEN and CDR2 SYDVKM come from the germline V gene. CDR3 nucleotides: TGTGCCAGCAGTTTAGTTCACTATAATTCACCCCTCCACTTT. It yields the protein CASSLVHYNSPLHF.

The chain employs TRBV27 and TRBJ2-1; TRBD2 agrees at 16 bases. CDR1 is MNHEY, CDR2 SMNVEV, per germline (reference sequence). The V gene end was trimmed by 5 bases and the J gene end by 9 bases; junction bases not matched to a gene: 10. This CDR3 has 17 residues. Here the CDR3 reads CASSPGLAGGPKSEQFF. Written as DNA, the CDR3 is TGTGCCAGCAGTCCGGGACTAGCGGGAGGGCCAAAGAGTGAGCAGTTCTTC.

Here the CDR3 reads CASSLDRSAPGELFF. CDR3 coding DNA: TGCGCCAGCAGCTTGGACCGAAGTGCCCCCGGGGAGCTGTTTTTT. J is TRBJ2-2 and V is TRBV5-1; D ambiguous. This CDR3 is 15 amino acids long. Germline V gives CDR1 SGHRS, CDR2 YFSETQ. Between the trimmed V and J ends, which lost 0 bases and 6 bases, there was a span of 12 bases. The entire variable domain, with the rest obtained from reference TRBV5-1 and TRBJ2-2, is as follows: KAGVTQTPRYLIKTRGQQVTLSCSPISGHRSVSWYQQTPGQGLQFLFEYFSETQRNKGNFPGRFSGRQFSNSRSEMNVSTLELGDSALYLCASSLDRSAPGELFFGEGSRLTVL.

J is TRBJ2-1 and V is TRBV6-8; no definite D call. V was shortened by 0 bases and J by 1 base, with 10 bases between the two germline ends. Germline V CDR1 and CDR2: MNHGY, SAAAGT. This CDR3 is built from 16 residues. CDR3 sequence (DNA): TGTGCCAGCAGTTACTCTAGTTTGGCGTCCTACAATGAGCAGTTCTTC. Its translation: CASSYSSLASYNEQFF.

This clonotype was detected a few times. J is TRBJ2-2 and V is TRBV6-6, with D possibly TRBD2 on 5 matching bases. Per germline, CDR1 MNHNY and CDR2 SVGAGI (reference sequence). The CDR3 has 13 residues. Trimming took 5 bases from V and 7 from J, leaving 11 bases between them. CDR3 sequence: CASSTTSIGELFF. As DNA, the CDR3 is TGTGCCAGCAGTACCACTAGTATCGGGGAGCTGTTTTTT.

The CDR3 protein is CASKTSGRALETQYF. CDR3 DNA sequence: TGTGCCAGCAAAACTAGCGGGAGGGCCTTAGAGACCCAGTACTTC. The chain recombines TRBV27 with TRBJ2-5; 13 bases line up with TRBD2. Germline CDR1 and CDR2: MNHEY and SMNVEV (reference sequence). V shed 7 bases and J 4 bases; nucleotides not matched to a gene: 6. The CDR3 has 15 amino acids.

This clonotype was detected only a few times. V usage is TRBV28 and J usage is TRBJ2-7; the D gene is possibly TRBD2 (6 bases). Trimming pared 3 bases from V and 4 bases from J, leaving 13 bases between. CDR1 and CDR2 (germline): MDHEN, SYDVKM. The CDR3 length is 14 residues. As DNA, the CDR3 is TGTGCCAGCAGTTTTGCCGGGAGTCGGTACGAGCAGTACTTC. It yields the protein CASSFAGSRYEQYF.

This chain joins TRBV5-5 and TRBJ2-3; the match to TRBD1 covers 7 bases. The CDR3 loop spans 16 amino acids. CDR1 is SGHKS and CDR2 is YYEKEE in the germline V gene (reference sequence). The V gene end was trimmed by 1 base and the J gene end by 5 bases; junction bases not matched to a gene: 10. CDR3 loop: CASSLSRTGNRDTQYF. CDR3 sequence (DNA): TGTGCCAGCAGCTTGTCGAGGACAGGCAACAGAGATACGCAGTATTTT.

The V call is TRBV29-1, the J call TRBJ2-2; perhaps D is TRBD1 or TRBD2 (5 bases each). This CDR3 comprises 14 residues. CDR1 and CDR2 from the germline V gene are SQVTM and ANQGSEA. Trimming left V 4 bases short and J 4 bases short, with 13 bases between. The CDR3 DNA follows: TGCAGCGTTGGTCTTGGGGGTAGCACCGGGGAGCTGTTTTTT. This codes for CSVGLGGSTGELFF.

This clonotype showed up just once. The chain uses TRBV20-1 and TRBJ2-1, with 10 bases aligning to TRBD2. The CDR3 extends over 17 amino acids. Germline V CDR1 and CDR2: DFQATT, SNEGSKA (reference sequence). V lost 5 bases, J lost 3 bases, and 13 bases stayed unmatched. CDR3 bases: TGCAGTGCTGATCCCGAGCAAGCGGGAGGGAACTACAATGAGCAGTTCTTC. This sequence encodes CSADPEQAGGNYNEQFF.

The rearrangement links TRBV7-2 to TRBJ1-5; unclear D gene. This CDR3 has 13 residues. The V end lost 4 bases, the J end lost 4 bases, and 8 bases lay between the germline ends. The germline V gene encodes CDR1 SGHTA and CDR2 FQGNSA. CDR3 sequence reads: CASSSWENQPQHF. The CDR3 nucleotides read TGTGCCAGCAGCTCCTGGGAGAATCAGCCCCAGCATTTT. Using reference TRBV7-2 and TRBJ1-5 for the parts outside the CDR3, the full variable domain is GAGVSQSPSNKVTEKGKDVELRCDPISGHTALYWYRQSLGQGLEFLIYFQGNSAPDKSGLPSDRFSAERTGGSVSTLTIQRTQQEDSAVYLCASSSWENQPQHFGDGTRLSIL.

This chain joins TRBV27 and TRBJ1-5, with a tentative D call TRBD1 (6 bases). The CDR3 length is 13 residues. The V gene's germline CDR1 is MNHEY and CDR2 SMNVEV (reference sequence). With 10 bases removed from V and 4 bases from J, the gap between germline ends came to 14 bases. Written as DNA, the CDR3 is TGTGCCACAGAGGGGGACCTAAATCAGCCCCAGCATTTT. The encoded protein is CATEGDLNQPQHF.

This chain joins TRBV26 and TRBJ1-5. TRBV26 is tagged as a pseudogene. The CDR3 sequence is 14 residues long. The CDR3 sequence is CASSNFGDYQPQHF. In DNA, the CDR3 is TGTGCCAGCAGTAATTTTGGGGATTATCAGCCCCAGCATTTT.

This clonotype was seen just once. This chain connects TRBV12-3 or TRBV12-4 to TRBJ2-6; 11 bases are a match to TRBD1. Germline trimming cut 10 bases from V and 2 bases from J; bases unmatched to any gene: 16. The CDR3 contains 19 residues. The CDR3 DNA is TGTGCCACCCAGCCCCGATGGACAGGGGGCCTCACTGGGGCCAACGTCCTGACTTTC. Translating it yields CATQPRWTGGLTGANVLTF.

The chain employs TRBV18 and TRBJ2-4; D is uncertain. Germline CDR1 and CDR2: KGHSH and LQKENI. V was shortened by 3 bases and J by 0 bases, with 12 bases between the two germline ends. The CDR3 length is 16 residues. CDR3 sequence reads: CASSPSVGLAKNIQYF. CDR3 coding DNA: TGTGCCAGCTCACCGTCCGTAGGTTTAGCCAAAAACATTCAGTACTTC. The variable domain in full, completed from reference TRBV18 and TRBJ2-4, reads NAGVMQNPRHLVRRRGQEARLRCSPMKGHSHVYWYRQLPEEGLKFMVYLQKENIIDESGMPKERFSAEFPKEGPSILRIQQVVRGDSAAYFCASSPSVGLAKNIQYFGAGTRLSVL.

This chain joins TRBV28 and TRBJ2-5; D not resolved. CDR1 and CDR2 (germline): MDHEN, SYDVKM. Trimming pared 5 bases from V and 5 bases from J, leaving 12 bases between. This CDR3 region has 13 residues. CDR3 DNA sequence: TGTGCCAGCAGTGTCGAAGGCCCGGAGACCCAGTACTTC. Encoded protein: CASSVEGPETQYF. The variable domain in full, completed from reference TRBV28 and TRBJ2-5, reads DVKVTQSSRYLVKRTGEKVFLECVQDMDHENMFWYRQDPGLGLRLIYFSYDVKMKEKGDIPEGYSVSREKKERFSLILESASTNQTSMYLCASSVEGPETQYFGPGTRLLVL.

This clonotype was picked up a small number of times. The chain employs TRBV7-8 and TRBJ2-6, with D perhaps matching TRBD2 (6 bases). The CDR3 length is 16 residues. V was shortened by 3 bases and J by 0 bases, with 9 bases between the two germline ends. Germline CDR1 and CDR2: SGHVS and FQNEAQ. DNA of the CDR3: TGTGCCAGCAGCTTCCCCGGGGGCTCTGGGGCCAACGTCCTGACTTTC. The encoded protein is CASSFPGGSGANVLTF.

This clonotype has a single count. The V gene is TRBV20-1, the J gene TRBJ2-1; a possible D gene is TRBD1 (5 bases). From germline, CDR1 is DFQATT and CDR2 SNEGSKA (reference sequence). Trimming left V 5 bases short and J 10 bases short, with 12 bases between. CDR3 length equals 11 residues. For the CDR3, the DNA is TGCAGTGCTCTCAGGGAAGGGGAGCAGTTCTTC. Its protein is CSALREGEQFF.

The rearrangement joins TRBV5-5 to TRBJ1-4, with a weak D call TRBD1 (5 bases). This CDR3 contains 12 residues. Trimming left V 6 bases short and J 8 bases short, with 11 bases between. Germline V gene data show CDR1 as SGHKS and CDR2 as YYEKEE (reference sequence). For the CDR3, the DNA is TGTGCCAGCACCCAGGGTGACGAAAAACTGTTTTTT. It translates to CASTQGDEKLFF.

DNA for the CDR3: TGTGCCAGCAGTTTTATATCGGGAGGTAATTCACCCCTCCACTTT. Protein: CASSFISGGNSPLHF. The rearrangement joins TRBV28 to TRBJ1-6; D gene ambiguous. This CDR3 is built from 15 residues. V gave up 3 bases and J gave up 6 bases, with 12 bases separating them. CDR1 is MDHEN and CDR2 is SYDVKM in the germline V gene.

The chain links TRBV6-8 to TRBJ1-5; 8 bases are a match to TRBD1. The germline V gene encodes CDR1 MNHGY and CDR2 SAAAGT. J lost 6 bases, V lost 2 bases, and 3 bases had no gene match. This CDR3 spans 14 amino acids. CDR3 nucleotides: TGTGCCAGCAGTTACGGACAGGGTTCTCAGCCCCAGCATTTT. It translates to CASSYGQGSQPQHF.

The rearrangement links TRBV6-8 to TRBJ1-5; possibly TRBD1 for D (6 bases). Germline CDR1 is MNHGY and CDR2 is SAAAGT. This CDR3 has 15 residues. Deletions cut 8 bases from V and 2 bases from J, with 16 bases between. The CDR3 DNA reads TGTGCCAGCGGAAACAGGGTCTCTGGCAATCAGCCCCAGCATTTT. It translates to CASGNRVSGNQPQHF.

V is TRBV2 and J is TRBJ2-3; the D is unclear. Germline V CDR1 and CDR2: SNHLY, FYNNEI. V shed 4 bases and J shed 0 bases, with 8 bases lying between them. CDR3 length equals 14 residues. The CDR3 nucleotides are TGTGCCAGCAGTGTCGCAGCTAGCACAGATACGCAGTATTTT. Encoded protein: CASSVAASTDTQYF.

This chain joins TRBV25-1 and TRBJ2-1, with 7 bases identical to TRBD2. This CDR3 is 16 amino acids long. The germline CDR1 and CDR2 sequences are MGHDK and SYGVNS. Trimming at V came to 6 bases and at J to 0 bases, leaving 8 bases not matched to a gene. The CDR3 DNA sequence: TGTGCCAGCAGCGGGGCTAGCGGAAGCTCCTACAATGAGCAGTTCTTC. Its protein product is CASSGASGSSYNEQFF.